The present entry profiles one T cell receptor beta chain with its context. Amplification of TCR beta CDR3 regions used RNA as the template. A set of HTBI primers served as the primers for a first-round RT-PCR of the TCR CDR3. TCRdb re-called the multiplex PCR reads with MiXCR, one entry per CDR3 protein. The sample records just over 550,000 distinct CDR3 sequences, about half being singletons. The CDR3 extends over 16 amino acids. Trimming shortened V by 10 bases and J by 4 bases, and 23 bases separated the two germline ends. Looked up from germline, CDR1 is SGHTA and CDR2 is FQGNSA. Newly diagnosed patients aged 18 to 65 had hyperthyroidism of under 2 months' duration. Researchers barred patients who had uncontrolled infection, other autoimmune disease, pregnancy or lactation. This sample was included in a study of T cells in Graves' hyperthyroidism and ophthalmopathy.

V is TRBV7-2 and J is TRBJ1-5; TRBD1 is a possible D gene (5 bases). Sequenced input: peripheral blood or thyroid tissue (not recorded which). The receptor comes from a woman under 30 with Graves' hyperthyroidism. CDR3: CANSPWGSGRNQPQHF. CDR3 bases: TGTGCCAACAGTCCCTGGGGGTCGGGAAGGAATCAGCCCCAGCATTTT.